This TCR beta chain was retrieved from a study of PD-L1 blockade in urothelial cancer. The overall study: Atezolizumab, begun by patients around 2014, was given at 1,200 mg intravenously every 3 weeks.

Clones were sequenced by immunoSEQ multiplex PCR, and TCRdb holds only the in-frame ones, with some missing. The sample has more than 20,000 clones, around nine tenths seen once. A total of 1 to 8 samples per patient were collected pretreatment and on-treatment. The CDR3 runs to 12 residues. Germline-derived CDR1 and CDR2 are MDHEN and SYDVKM. The ends were cut back, 2 bases at V and 9 bases at J, with 10 bases in the middle. The sample here was PBMCs, taken around atezolizumab (anti-PD-L1) treatment. J is TRBJ1-1 and V is TRBV28; maybe TRBD1 (5 bases). This TCR was recovered from a man aged 50-59 years with urothelial cancer. The CDR3 here is CASSLLQGQAFF. The DNA for the CDR3 is TGTGCCAGCAGTTTACTTCAGGGCCAAGCTTTCTTT.